The T cell receptor beta chain under discussion was sequenced for a study of blood T cell repertoires in COVID-19. Study summary: T cells, B-cell-depleted T cells, or PBMCs supplied cDNA or gDNA.

Trimming left V 0 bases short and J 8 bases short, with 10 bases between. The CDR3 has 14 amino acids. CDR1 SNHLY and CDR2 FYNNEI come from the germline V gene. Original data processing: Reference gene primer amplification gave estimated nucleated cell counts. Some clones are missing from TCRdb's copy, which holds only in-frame ones; the method was immunoSEQ multiplex PCR. V, J and clone size were drawn from that table, and D and trimming were deduced from the DNA. The sample has 100,000 to 120,000 clones; roughly 82% are singletons. This clonotype originated in a woman aged 55-69 years with acute or convalescent COVID-19. The chain is built from TRBV2 and TRBJ1-4, with D tentatively TRBD1 (5 bases). The sample comprised peripheral blood. The CDR3 spells CASSEALDSEKLFF. As DNA, the CDR3 is TGTGCCAGCAGTGAAGCGCTTGACAGCGAAAAACTGTTTTTT.